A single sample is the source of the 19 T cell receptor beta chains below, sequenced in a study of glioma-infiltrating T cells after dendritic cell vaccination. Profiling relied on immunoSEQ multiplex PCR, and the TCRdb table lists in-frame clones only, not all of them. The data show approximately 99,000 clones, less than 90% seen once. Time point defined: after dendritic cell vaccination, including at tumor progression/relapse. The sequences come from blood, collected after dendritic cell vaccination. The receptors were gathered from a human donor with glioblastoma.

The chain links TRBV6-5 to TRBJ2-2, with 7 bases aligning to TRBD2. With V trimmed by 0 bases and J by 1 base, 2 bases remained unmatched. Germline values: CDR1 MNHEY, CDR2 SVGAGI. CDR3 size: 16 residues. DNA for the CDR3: TGTGCCAGCAGTTACTCTACGGGAGGGAACACCGGGGAGCTGTTTTTT. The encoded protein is CASSYSTGGNTGELFF.

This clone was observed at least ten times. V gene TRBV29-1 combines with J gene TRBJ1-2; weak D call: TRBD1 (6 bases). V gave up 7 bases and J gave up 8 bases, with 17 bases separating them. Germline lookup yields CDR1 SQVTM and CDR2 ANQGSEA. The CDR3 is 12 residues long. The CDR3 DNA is TGCAGCGCAGCCGCAGGGGTATACGGCTACACCTTC. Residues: CSAAAGVYGYTF.

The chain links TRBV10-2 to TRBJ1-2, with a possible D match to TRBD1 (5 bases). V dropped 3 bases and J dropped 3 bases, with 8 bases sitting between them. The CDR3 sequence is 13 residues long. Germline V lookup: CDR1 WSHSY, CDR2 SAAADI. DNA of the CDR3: TGCGCCAGCAGTGATGGGGGGGACTATGGCTACACCTTC. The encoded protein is CASSDGGDYGYTF.

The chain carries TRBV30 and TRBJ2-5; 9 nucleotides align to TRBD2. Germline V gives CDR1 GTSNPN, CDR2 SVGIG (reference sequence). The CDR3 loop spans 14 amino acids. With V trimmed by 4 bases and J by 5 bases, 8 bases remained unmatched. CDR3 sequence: CAWKRGRAWETQYF. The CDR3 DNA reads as TGTGCCTGGAAGCGCGGGAGGGCCTGGGAGACCCAGTACTTC.

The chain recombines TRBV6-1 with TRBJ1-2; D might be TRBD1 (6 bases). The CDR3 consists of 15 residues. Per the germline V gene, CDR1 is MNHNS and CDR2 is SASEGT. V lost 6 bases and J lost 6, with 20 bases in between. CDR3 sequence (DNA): TGTGCCAGCAGAGACTACATACAGGGTAGTAATGGCTACACCTTC. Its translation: CASRDYIQGSNGYTF.

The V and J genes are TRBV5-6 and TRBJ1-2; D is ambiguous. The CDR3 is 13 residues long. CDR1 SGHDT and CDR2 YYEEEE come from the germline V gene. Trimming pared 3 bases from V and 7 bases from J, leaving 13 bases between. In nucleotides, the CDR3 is TGTGCCAGCAGCTACGAGCGGCTATCTGGCTACACCTTC. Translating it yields CASSYERLSGYTF.

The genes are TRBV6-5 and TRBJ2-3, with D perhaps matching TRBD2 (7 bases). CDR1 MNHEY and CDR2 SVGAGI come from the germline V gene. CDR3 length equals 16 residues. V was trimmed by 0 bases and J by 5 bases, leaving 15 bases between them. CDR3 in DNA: TGTGCCAGCAGTTACTCGGGGGGGGGCGCGGGAGATACGCAGTATTTT. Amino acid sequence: CASSYSGGGAGDTQYF.

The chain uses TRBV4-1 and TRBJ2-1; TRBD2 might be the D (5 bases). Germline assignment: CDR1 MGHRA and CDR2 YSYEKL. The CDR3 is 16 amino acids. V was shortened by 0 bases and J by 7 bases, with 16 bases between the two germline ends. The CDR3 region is CASSQESNTRRNEQFF. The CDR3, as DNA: TGCGCCAGCAGCCAAGAGTCGAACACCCGGAGGAATGAGCAGTTCTTC.

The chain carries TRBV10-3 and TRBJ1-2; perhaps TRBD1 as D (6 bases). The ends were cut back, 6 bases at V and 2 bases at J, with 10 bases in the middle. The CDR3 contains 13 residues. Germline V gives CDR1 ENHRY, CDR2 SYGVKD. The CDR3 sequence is CAISVTGNYGYTF. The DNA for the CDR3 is TGTGCCATCAGCGTTACAGGGAACTATGGCTACACCTTC.

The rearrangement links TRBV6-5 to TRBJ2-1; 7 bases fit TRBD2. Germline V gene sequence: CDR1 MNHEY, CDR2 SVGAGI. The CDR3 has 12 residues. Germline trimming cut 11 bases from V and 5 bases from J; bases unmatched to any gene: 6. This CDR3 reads CASRLANNEQFF. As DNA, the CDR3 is TGTGCCTCTCGACTAGCCAACAATGAGCAGTTCTTC.

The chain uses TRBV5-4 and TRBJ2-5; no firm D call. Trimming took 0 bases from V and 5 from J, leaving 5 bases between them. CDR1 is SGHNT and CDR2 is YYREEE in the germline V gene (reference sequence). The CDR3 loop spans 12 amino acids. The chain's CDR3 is CASSLDAETQYF. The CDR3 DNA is TGTGCCAGCAGCTTGGATGCGGAGACCCAGTACTTC.

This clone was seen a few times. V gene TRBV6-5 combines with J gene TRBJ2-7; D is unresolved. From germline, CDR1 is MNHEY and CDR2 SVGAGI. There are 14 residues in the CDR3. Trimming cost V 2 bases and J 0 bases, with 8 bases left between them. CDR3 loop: CASSYERFSYEQYF. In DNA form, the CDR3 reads TGTGCCAGCAGTTACGAGAGGTTCTCCTACGAGCAGTACTTC.

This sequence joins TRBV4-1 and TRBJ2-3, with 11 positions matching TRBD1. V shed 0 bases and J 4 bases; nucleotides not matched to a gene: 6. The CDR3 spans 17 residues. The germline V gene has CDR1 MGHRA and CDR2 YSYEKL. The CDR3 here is CASSQESGQGAADTQYF. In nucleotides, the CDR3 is TGCGCCAGCAGCCAAGAGTCAGGACAGGGGGCCGCAGATACGCAGTATTTT.

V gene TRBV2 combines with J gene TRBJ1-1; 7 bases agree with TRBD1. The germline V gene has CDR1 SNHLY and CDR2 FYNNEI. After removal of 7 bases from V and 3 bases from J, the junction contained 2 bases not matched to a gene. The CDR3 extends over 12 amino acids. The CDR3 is CASTQGDTEAFF. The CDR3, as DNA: TGTGCCAGCACCCAGGGGGACACTGAAGCTTTCTTT.

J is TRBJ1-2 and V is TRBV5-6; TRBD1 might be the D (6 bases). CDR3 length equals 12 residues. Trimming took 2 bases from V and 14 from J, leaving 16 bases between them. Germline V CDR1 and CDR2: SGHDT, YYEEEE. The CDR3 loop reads CASSLWNRAWTF. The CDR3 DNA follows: TGTGCCAGCAGCTTATGGAACAGGGCCTGGACCTTC.

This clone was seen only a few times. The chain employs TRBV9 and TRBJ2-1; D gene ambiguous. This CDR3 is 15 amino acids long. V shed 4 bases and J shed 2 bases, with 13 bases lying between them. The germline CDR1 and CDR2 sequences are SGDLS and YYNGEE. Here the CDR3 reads CASSSRHGTYNEQFF. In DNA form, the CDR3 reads TGTGCCAGCAGCTCCAGACATGGTACCTACAATGAGCAGTTCTTC.

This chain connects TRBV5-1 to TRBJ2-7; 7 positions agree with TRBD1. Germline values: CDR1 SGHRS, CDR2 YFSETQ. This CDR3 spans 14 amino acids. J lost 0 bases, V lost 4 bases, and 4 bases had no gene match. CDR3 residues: CASSGDRDSYEQYF. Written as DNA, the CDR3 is TGCGCCAGCAGCGGAGACAGGGACTCCTACGAGCAGTACTTC.

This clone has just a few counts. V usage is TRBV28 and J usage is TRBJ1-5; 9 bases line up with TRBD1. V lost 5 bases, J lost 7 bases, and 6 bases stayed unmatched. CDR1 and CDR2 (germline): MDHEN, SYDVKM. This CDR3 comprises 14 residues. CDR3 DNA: TGTGCCAGCAGTCACACAGGGGGCGTCCAGCCCCAGCATTTT. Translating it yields CASSHTGGVQPQHF.

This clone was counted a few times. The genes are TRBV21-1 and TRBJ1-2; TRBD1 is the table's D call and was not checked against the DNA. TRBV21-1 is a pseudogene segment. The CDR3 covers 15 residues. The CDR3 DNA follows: TGTGCCAGCAGCAAAGGGGGGACAGGGGAGGATGGCTACACCTTC. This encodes CASSKGGTGEDGYTF.